A single sample gave rise to the 14 T cell receptor beta chains below, sequenced in a study of T cell changes during pregnancy in multiple sclerosis. Repertoires were generated with immunoSEQ multiplex PCR, while TCRdb's copy carries only in-frame clones and drops some. This table has about 36,000 clones, around 92% appearing once. Sample: CD4+ T cells from peripheral blood mononuclear cells, taken in the second trimester of pregnancy. The receptors shown here come from a female donor in good health, enrolled as a control in a pregnancy study.

The V call is TRBV5-1, the J call TRBJ2-5; maybe TRBD2 (7 bases). This CDR3 region has 15 residues. The V and J ends lost 4 bases and 2 bases respectively, with 15 bases between them. Germline CDR1 is SGHRS and CDR2 is YFSETQ. CDR3 nucleotides: TGCGCCAGCAGCCCCGGGGGCGGGAGACAAGAGACCCAGTACTTC. Its protein is CASSPGGGRQETQYF. Using reference TRBV5-1 and TRBJ2-5 for the parts outside the CDR3, the full variable domain is KAGVTQTPRYLIKTRGQQVTLSCSPISGHRSVSWYQQTPGQGLQFLFEYFSETQRNKGNFPGRFSGRQFSNSRSEMNVSTLELGDSALYLCASSPGGGRQETQYFGPGTRLLVL.

The V and J genes are TRBV5-1 and TRBJ2-1, with 9 positions matching TRBD1. Germline lookup yields CDR1 SGHRS and CDR2 YFSETQ. Unmatched junction bases numbered 4, after V lost 4 bases and J lost 5 bases. The CDR3 has 14 amino acids. Written as DNA, the CDR3 is TGCGCCAGCAGCCCGGGACAGGGAAACAATGAGCAGTTCTTC. Its translation is CASSPGQGNNEQFF.

The chain combines TRBV19 with TRBJ2-1; the match to TRBD2 covers 7 bases. Germline CDR1 reads LNHDA; CDR2 reads SQIVND (reference sequence). Trimming took 0 bases from V and 6 from J; bases not matched to a gene: 8. CDR3 length equals 16 residues. The CDR3 spells CASSIDRAGSLNEQFF. As DNA, the CDR3 is TGTGCCAGTAGTATAGATCGAGCGGGGTCCCTCAATGAGCAGTTCTTC.

Only one count was recorded for this clone. This sequence joins TRBV19 and TRBJ1-1; D may be TRBD1 (5 bases). CDR3 length: 11 amino acids. Germline V gene sequence: CDR1 LNHDA, CDR2 SQIVND (reference sequence). Trimming cost V 8 bases and J 11 bases, with 15 bases left between them. CDR3 nucleotides: TGTGCCAGTGGGGGGGTACCTGTGGCTTTCTTT. Its protein is CASGGVPVAFF.

CDR3 region: CASIGQPRLAFF. CDR3 nucleotides: TGTGCCAGCATTGGGCAACCCCGGCTGGCTTTCTTT. V is TRBV28 and J is TRBJ1-1; no reliable D call. The V end lost 7 bases, the J end lost 11 bases, and 17 bases lay between the germline ends. Germline V gene data show CDR1 as MDHEN and CDR2 as SYDVKM. This CDR3 has 12 amino acids.

V is TRBV19 and J is TRBJ1-1; 8 positions match TRBD1. J gave up 5 bases and V 7 bases, and 6 bases lay outside the gene matches. Germline CDR1 reads LNHDA; CDR2 reads SQIVND (reference sequence). The CDR3 covers 13 residues. This CDR3 is CASTQGAWTEAFF. The CDR3 DNA reads as TGTGCCAGTACTCAGGGGGCTTGGACTGAAGCTTTCTTT. The full variable domain, its missing parts supplied by reference TRBV19 and TRBJ1-1, is DGGITQSPKYLFRKEGQNVTLSCEQNLNHDAMYWYRQDPGQGLRLIYYSQIVNDFQKGDIAEGYSVSREKKESFPLTVTSAQKNPTAFYLCASTQGAWTEAFFGQGTRLTVV.

V and J are TRBV7-9 and TRBJ2-1, with TRBD2 identical over 7 bases. The CDR3 loop spans 15 amino acids. The V segment lost 0 bases and the J segment 7 bases; nucleotides outside the gene matches: 6. CDR1 and CDR2 from the germline V gene are SEHNR and FQNEAQ (reference sequence). For the CDR3, the DNA is TGTGCCAGCAGCTTAGCAACCAGCGGGGTTAATGAGCAGTTCTTC. Protein sequence: CASSLATSGVNEQFF.

The chain combines TRBV6-5 with TRBJ2-1; 8 bases map to TRBD2. CDR3 length: 14 amino acids. Looked up from germline, CDR1 is MNHEY and CDR2 is SVGAGI. The V gene end was trimmed by 6 bases and the J gene end by 3 bases; junction bases not matched to a gene: 4. The CDR3 protein is CASSPGRVYNEQFF. CDR3 bases: TGTGCCAGCAGCCCCGGGAGGGTCTACAATGAGCAGTTCTTC.

This chain connects TRBV19 to TRBJ1-2, with D hard to call. CDR1 and CDR2 (germline): LNHDA, SQIVND (reference sequence). With 1 base removed from V and 7 bases from J, the gap between germline ends came to 4 bases. This CDR3 spans 11 amino acids. The CDR3 region is CASSIAGGYTF. The CDR3 nucleotides read TGTGCCAGTAGTATAGCCGGTGGCTACACCTTC.

V is TRBV9 and J is TRBJ1-1; perhaps TRBD1 as D (5 bases). From germline, CDR1 is SGDLS and CDR2 YYNGEE. The length of the CDR3 is 14 residues. V was cut by 3 bases and J by 0 bases, with 9 bases left in between. This chain's CDR3 is CASSARGLNTEAFF. Here the CDR3 DNA reads TGTGCCAGCAGCGCGCGGGGCTTGAACACTGAAGCTTTCTTT.

V usage is TRBV9 and J usage is TRBJ1-6; 8 bases match TRBD1. The CDR3 sequence is 15 residues long. Losses at the gene ends were 0 bases for V and 14 bases for J; bases not matched to a gene: 10. The germline V gene encodes CDR1 SGDLS and CDR2 YYNGEE. CDR3 region: CASSVDQGAPGSLHF. CDR3 nucleotides: TGTGCCAGCAGCGTAGATCAGGGGGCGCCTGGGTCCCTCCACTTT.

The rearrangement links TRBV28 to TRBJ2-5; 11 bases match TRBD1. The germline V gene has CDR1 MDHEN and CDR2 SYDVKM. The CDR3 runs to 16 residues. The ends lost 5 bases at V and 2 bases at J; junction bases unmatched: 7. Here the CDR3 DNA reads TGTGCCAGCAGTCCATGGGACAGGGGGGTGCAAGAGACCCAGTACTTC. Translation gives CASSPWDRGVQETQYF.

CDR3 in DNA: TGTGCCAGCAGCCAAGATACCGGTTACACTGAAGCTTTCTTT. Its protein is CASSQDTGYTEAFF. This chain connects TRBV4-2 to TRBJ1-1; D is unclear. CDR1 and CDR2 (germline): LGHNA, YNFKEQ. The CDR3 has 14 residues. V lost 0 bases and J 3 bases, leaving 8 bases between the germline ends.

The chain has TRBV6-5 and TRBJ2-1, with TRBD2 matching over 8 bases. The CDR3 contains 15 residues. V trimming: 2 bases; J trimming: 5 bases; junction bases outside the gene matches: 5. Germline CDR1 is MNHEY and CDR2 is SVGAGI. CDR3 region: CASSYGGSGNNEQFF. The DNA for the CDR3 is TGTGCCAGCAGTTACGGTGGTAGCGGGAACAATGAGCAGTTCTTC.